This TCR beta chain was profiled in a study of regulatory T cells in long-lasting Graves disease. Study-level findings and limits: Samples came from peripheral blood alone, without thyroid tissue.

Arm-PCR of CDR3 regions with iRepertoire HTBI primers generated TCR beta libraries. TCRdb re-called the multiplex PCR reads through MiXCR, storing one row per CDR3 protein. Here the sample spans roughly 430,000 distinct CDR3 sequences, around 23% being singletons. V was clipped by 6 bases and J by 1 base, with 13 bases between them. Germline lookup yields CDR1 MNHEY and CDR2 SVGEGT. There are 15 residues in the CDR3. Time point reported: persistent/refractory GD, antithyroid drugs over 5 years with positive TRAb. Generation of the TCR library employed RNA extracted from PBMCs. This clonotype has a count of ten or more. Antigen specificity is unknown.

The receptor was isolated from a female donor with Graves disease. The V call is TRBV6-2 or TRBV6-3, the J call TRBJ2-4, with no clear D. Sequencing was performed on peripheral blood mononuclear cells (PBMCs), taken when the disease was refractory, from a patient treated with antithyroid drugs. CDR3 loop: CASRLTSHAKNIQYF. DNA for the CDR3: TGTGCCAGCAGACTCACAAGTCATGCCAAAAACATTCAGTACTTC.